This TCR beta chain is from a study of metastatic and nonmetastatic thyroid tumors. TCRdb reassembled clones from the PCR reads with MiXCR. The sample shows roughly 44,000 clones, approximately 24% of them seen only once. All patients were treatment-naive before thyroid surgery. With 6 bases removed from V and 5 bases from J, the gap between germline ends came to 15 bases. The CDR3 loop spans 14 amino acids. Relative to its sample, this clone is large. The sample was tumor tissue. The genes are TRBV12-3 or TRBV12-4 and TRBJ2-3; D is perhaps TRBD2 (5 bases). This TCR came from a female donor with papillary thyroid cancer or a benign thyroid nodule (not recorded which). Some clones in this sample may be carry-over from other donors' samples. In DNA, the CDR3 is TGTGCCAGCAGCGCTTATGGACTTTTAGATACGCAGTATTTT. Protein product: CASSAYGLLDTQYF.